These T cell receptor beta chains were read from a single sample in a study of T cells after somatic rescue of genetic block. Assay used: immunoSEQ multiplex PCR; TCRdb lists only in-frame clones, some missing. The sample holds approximately 70,000 clones, under 95% seen once. Material: peripheral blood mononuclear cells (PBMCs). These receptors all stem from a man younger than 45. The conserved cysteine and the conserved F or W are not part of the CDR3 here. The order of the fields is CDR3 protein, V gene.

ASSFASYEQY	TRBV10-2
ASSQAGFFEQY	TRBV4-1
AWSFGRGETQY	TRBV30
ASSQCGETQY	TRBV23-1
ASSRQASYNEQF	TRBV6-5
ASSLGAYQETQY	TRBV28
ASSLGRNYGYT	TRBV28
ASSSGGSNTGELF	TRBV11-3
SVKTGSTEAF	TRBV29-1
ASSTPLVREDSYEQY	TRBV28
ASSQGRGITGNTIY	TRBV4-3
ASSSKTGGGGSPADEQF	TRBV13
ASSLGGGNQPQH	TRBV28
ASSSPSGLYNEQF	TRBV28
ASSQDTMAGAPYEQY	TRBV4-1
ASSLNTGTLNTEAF	TRBV5-1
ASSLSREDSPLH	TRBV28
AWSTRSGTGNQPQH	TRBV30
ASSVDLLRTGANVLT	TRBV9
ASRDGQGILNEQF	TRBV11-2
ASSSQGDTQY	TRBV11-3
ASSPNRGSPQNTEAF	TRBV18
ASSEGGDNSPLH	TRBV7-9
AIRIGDGTEAF	TRBV10-3
AIIRGLVRETQY	TRBV10-3
ASSRGRGGEAQY	TRBV10-1
ASSDNSNQPQH	TRBV18
ASSLLPGRETQY	TRBV7-7
ASSFVGRVTEAF	TRBV11-2
ASSLFPGREQF	TRBV9
ASSFGGTGYGYT	TRBV7-8
ASSLAYEQY	TRBV5-5
ASSNEGTEAF	TRBV5-4
ASSLPGAGVNTEAF	TRBV28
ASSRGTAGNEQF	TRBV19
ASSRGQSNEKLF	TRBV2
ASRWGNSPLH	TRBV5-6
ASSPRPSEYNEQF	TRBV27
ASSQDLSPVRAGYT	TRBV14
ASSFGTDTYEQY	TRBV7-9
ASSPRPGGNEKLF	TRBV9
ASSWDRRNTIY	TRBV28
AISEFGSNQPQH	TRBV10-3
ASSWGTGGDTIY	TRBV7-2
ASSTDRVNTEAF	TRBV6-5
ASSLGQGAPEQY	TRBV27
ASSTRLSGGTEQF	TRBV19
ASSSIAGGDSYEQY	TRBV11-1
ASSTSGLDRNNEQF	TRBV11-2
ASSLKVGAGEYNEQF	TRBV7-9
AWSNRDTQY	TRBV30
ASSVAGGSYNEQF	TRBV19
ASSEGTPTYEQY	TRBV6-4
ASSLDAPTDTQY	TRBV5-1
ASSTDRVGTEAF	TRBV4-1
ASSIVPNTEAF	TRBV19
ASSARRGNSNNEQF	TRBV5-1